This entry is about one T cell receptor (beta chain). Trimming shortened V by 4 bases and J by 5 bases, and 8 bases separated the two germline ends. CDR1 is MNHEY, CDR2 SVGEGT, per germline. There are 12 residues in the CDR3. TCRdb keeps only in-frame clones here, not all; method: immunoSEQ multiplex PCR. The sample carries roughly 310,000 clones, around 87% recorded once. These data belong to a study of blood T cell repertoires in COVID-19. Whole-study context: Nucleic acid was either cDNA or gDNA, and it came from T cells, B-cell-depleted T cells, or PBMCs.

The sequence came from a woman in her fifties or sixties with active or convalescent COVID-19. The chain links TRBV6-2 or TRBV6-3 to TRBJ1-2; D unclear. The material sequenced was peripheral blood. Here the CDR3 reads CASSSPGYGYTF. DNA for the CDR3: TGTGCCAGCAGTTCACCAGGTTATGGCTACACCTTC.